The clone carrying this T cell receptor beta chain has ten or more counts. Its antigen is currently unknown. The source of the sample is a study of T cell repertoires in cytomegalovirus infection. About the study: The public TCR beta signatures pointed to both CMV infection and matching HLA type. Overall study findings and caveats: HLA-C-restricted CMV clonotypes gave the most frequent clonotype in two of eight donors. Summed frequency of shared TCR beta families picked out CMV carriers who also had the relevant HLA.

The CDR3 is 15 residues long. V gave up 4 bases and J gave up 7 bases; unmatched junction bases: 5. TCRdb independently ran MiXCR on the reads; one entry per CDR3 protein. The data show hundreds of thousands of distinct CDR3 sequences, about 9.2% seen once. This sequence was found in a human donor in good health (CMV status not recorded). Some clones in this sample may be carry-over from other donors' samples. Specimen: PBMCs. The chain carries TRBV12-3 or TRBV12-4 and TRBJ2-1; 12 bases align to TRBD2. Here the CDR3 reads CASSSLAGGINEQFF. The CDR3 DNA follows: TGTGCCAGCAGTTCCCTAGCGGGGGGGATTAATGAGCAGTTCTTC.